This TCR beta chain was obtained from a study of CD8 T cells in Susac syndrome. An amount of RNA that ranged from about 0.45 to 1 ug was reverse transcribed with random hexamers. TCRdb analysed the immunoSEQ multiplex PCR reads with MiXCR anew, one entry per CDR3 protein. The data contain more than 70,000 distinct CDR3 sequences, over 85% of them singletons. There are 12 residues in the CDR3. Germline V gene sequence: CDR1 SGHVS, CDR2 FQNEAQ. The V end lost 7 bases, the J end lost 7 bases, and 11 bases lay between the germline ends. The sequenced sample was CD8+ T cells from PBMCs. The receptor comes from a human donor in good health. The chain joins TRBV7-8 to TRBJ1-5; D is unresolved. In DNA, the CDR3 is TGTGCCAGCACCTCAGGTTCCCAGCCCCAGCATTTT. This encodes CASTSGSQPQHF.